This entry describes one T cell receptor beta chain. These data are taken from a study of blood T cell repertoires in COVID-19. The wider study: T cells, B-cell-depleted T cells, or PBMCs provided the cDNA or gDNA that served as material.

This CDR3 contains 17 residues. Looked up from germline, CDR1 is SGHVS and CDR2 is FNYEAQ. V shed 2 bases and J 4 bases; nucleotides not matched to a gene: 10. Measured with immunoSEQ multiplex PCR; TCRdb has only the in-frame clones, and not every one. The sample has over 60,000 clones, 75% to 90% seen once. The chain couples TRBV7-6 to TRBJ2-3; 9 positions agree with TRBD2. The clonotype was recovered from a woman aged 80 or over with active or convalescent COVID-19. Sequencing used peripheral blood. The CDR3 is CASSLFSSGDLADTQYF. The CDR3 DNA reads TGTGCCAGCAGCTTATTCTCTAGCGGGGATTTGGCAGATACGCAGTATTTT. Using reference TRBV7-6 and TRBJ2-3 for the parts outside the CDR3, the full variable domain is GAGVSQSPRYKVTKRGQDVALRCDPISGHVSLYWYRQALGQGPEFLTYFNYEAQQDKSGLPNDRFSAERPEGSISTLTIQRTEQRDSAMYRCASSLFSSGDLADTQYFGPGTRLTVL.